These 18 T cell receptor beta chains came from one sample sequenced in a study of beta chain features in type 1 diabetes. Expressed TCRB transcripts were sequenced, since all the RNA that had been isolated was reverse transcribed. Clones were read by immunoSEQ multiplex PCR, and TCRdb kept only the in-frame ones, dropping some. The sample has a few hundred thousand clones; roughly 17% are singletons. These receptors have no known antigen. The study, taken as a whole, reports: Moderate but significant shortening of TCRB CDR3s was recorded in all four CD4+ subsets from Type 1 diabetes patients.

Sequencing used naive CD4+ T cells from blood. These receptors were collected from a man under 40 with type 1 diabetes.

The V gene is TRBV28, the J gene TRBJ2-3, with TRBD1 matching over 9 bases. In germline, CDR1 is MDHEN, CDR2 SYDVKM. V gave up 6 bases and J gave up 5 bases; unmatched junction bases: 12. The CDR3 consists of 16 residues. The CDR3 DNA follows: TGTGCCAGCAGGACGACAGGGGGACCTCGTCAAGATACGCAGTATTTT. Residues: CASRTTGGPRQDTQYF.

The chain recombines TRBV9 with TRBJ2-5; a possible D gene is TRBD2 (5 bases). Between the trimmed V and J ends, which lost 8 bases and 3 bases, there was a span of 11 bases. The CDR3 sequence is 12 residues long. CDR1 and CDR2 from the germline V gene are SGDLS and YYNGEE. The chain's CDR3 is CASTRDEETQYF. CDR3 DNA sequence: TGTGCCAGTACTAGGGATGAAGAGACCCAGTACTTC.

The rearrangement uses TRBV2 and TRBJ2-1; no clear D gene. The V gene's germline CDR1 is SNHLY and CDR2 FYNNEI. Trimming removed 2 bases at V and 0 bases at J, with 5 bases between. The CDR3 runs 14 residues. The CDR3 coding sequence is TGTGCCAGCAGTGAATCGAGCTCCTACAATGAGCAGTTCTTC. This gives the protein CASSESSSYNEQFF.

This clone was found a few times. The rearrangement uses TRBV23-1 and TRBJ2-6; the D is unclear. TRBV23-1 is treated as an ORF (open reading frame) with a function not yet certain. The CDR3 contains 15 residues. V lost 3 bases to trimming and J lost 0 bases, with 6 bases between them. CDR3 amino acids: CASSHSFSGANVLTF. CDR3 DNA sequence: TGCGCCAGCAGTCATTCCTTCTCTGGGGCCAACGTCCTGACTTTC.

The chain combines TRBV28 with TRBJ2-7; 9 bases agree with TRBD1. The CDR3 extends over 12 amino acids. Germline V gives CDR1 MDHEN, CDR2 SYDVKM. Trimming at V came to 9 bases and at J to 10 bases, leaving 10 bases not matched to a gene. The CDR3 spells CASRAWDRVQYF. Written as DNA, the CDR3 is TGTGCCAGTCGAGCCTGGGACAGGGTACAGTACTTC.

The CDR3 DNA reads TGCAGCGTTGTGGGTTCAGCGAGCGGTGAGCAGTTCTTC. It encodes CSVVGSASGEQFF. V and J are TRBV29-1 and TRBJ2-1; the D gene is possibly TRBD2 (5 bases). Germline assignment: CDR1 SQVTM and CDR2 ANQGSEA. The germline V and J ends were trimmed by 4 bases and 9 bases, with 16 bases remaining between them. The CDR3 is 13 residues long.

This rearrangement joins TRBV7-2 to TRBJ2-5; 10 nucleotides line up with TRBD2. V was pared by 4 bases and J by 1 base, with 12 bases of the junction left unmatched. From germline, CDR1 is SGHTA and CDR2 FQGNSA. The CDR3 runs to 18 residues. The CDR3 DNA sequence: TGTGCCAGCAGCTCCCGGACTAGCGGAGTAATCCCCCAAGAGACCCAGTACTTC. It specifies CASSSRTSGVIPQETQYF.

The rearrangement uses TRBV29-1 and TRBJ2-3, with D possibly being TRBD2 (6 bases). From germline, CDR1 is SQVTM and CDR2 ANQGSEA. The CDR3 runs to 12 residues. Trimming took off 4 bases at V and 1 base at J, with 6 bases between the two ends. The CDR3 DNA follows: TGCAGCGTTGTAGCGGGCACAGATACGCAGTATTTT. It specifies CSVVAGTDTQYF.

This clone has just a few counts. V usage is TRBV2 and J usage is TRBJ2-7; 7 bases are shared with TRBD1. The germline gives CDR1 SNHLY, CDR2 FYNNEI. Trimming removed 3 bases from V and 6 bases from J; junction bases left unmatched: 11. The CDR3 is 15 amino acids. CDR3 residues: CASSDGHTGVREQYF. The CDR3, as DNA: TGTGCCAGCAGTGACGGTCACACAGGGGTACGCGAGCAGTACTTC.

The chain joins TRBV29-1 to TRBJ2-3; no reliable D call. The CDR3 loop spans 11 amino acids. Germline CDR1 reads SQVTM; CDR2 reads ANQGSEA. Trimming took 3 bases from V and 4 from J, leaving 5 bases between them. Here the CDR3 reads CSVEQADTQYF. CDR3 coding DNA: TGCAGCGTTGAGCAGGCAGATACGCAGTATTTT.

The chain is built from TRBV7-2 and TRBJ2-1; 7 nucleotides match TRBD2. In germline, CDR1 is SGHTA, CDR2 FQGNSA. V trimming: 0 bases; J trimming: 9 bases; junction bases outside the gene matches: 2. The CDR3 totals 13 residues. DNA of the CDR3: TGTGCCAGCAGCTTAGCGGGCGGGAGTGAGCAGTTCTTC. Translated, it gives CASSLAGGSEQFF.

This clone was found a few times. The rearrangement links TRBV7-2 to TRBJ1-5; no firm D call. The germline CDR1 and CDR2 sequences are SGHTA and FQGNSA. V was clipped by 1 base and J by 2 bases, with 12 bases between them. This CDR3 spans 16 amino acids. DNA for the CDR3: TGTGCCAGCAGCTTAGTCTTCGCGGCCGGCAATCAGCCCCAGCATTTT. It encodes CASSLVFAAGNQPQHF. Full variable domain (missing parts from reference TRBV7-2 and TRBJ1-5): GAGVSQSPSNKVTEKGKDVELRCDPISGHTALYWYRQSLGQGLEFLIYFQGNSAPDKSGLPSDRFSAERTGGSVSTLTIQRTQQEDSAVYLCASSLVFAAGNQPQHFGDGTRLSIL.

This chain connects TRBV10-3 to TRBJ1-5, with D possibly being TRBD1 (5 bases). The V gene lost 2 bases and the J gene lost 7 bases, with 12 bases spanning the gap. Germline V gene lookup returns CDR1 ENHRY and CDR2 SYGVKD. This CDR3 is built from 14 residues. In DNA form, the CDR3 reads TGTGCCATCAGTGAGGGTCAGGGTGCCCAGCCCCAGCATTTT. Amino acids: CAISEGQGAQPQHF.

The chain combines TRBV27 with TRBJ2-3; D could derive from TRBD1 or TRBD2 (5 bases each). The CDR3 covers 14 residues. V was pared by 3 bases and J by 0 bases, with 7 bases between. CDR1 is MNHEY and CDR2 is SMNVEV in the germline V gene (reference sequence). The CDR3 DNA is TGTGCCAGCAGTTTCAGGGAGAGCACAGATACGCAGTATTTT. This gives the protein CASSFRESTDTQYF.

This clone was detected a few times. The chain combines TRBV5-1 with TRBJ2-1, with 8 bases aligning to TRBD2. The ends lost 5 bases at V and 4 bases at J; junction bases unmatched: 11. Germline CDR1 and CDR2: SGHRS and YFSETQ. The CDR3 spans 16 residues. CDR3 bases: TGCGCCAGCAGTTTCTCAATGTCTAGCGGGTACAATGAGCAGTTCTTC. Protein sequence: CASSFSMSSGYNEQFF.

This rearrangement joins TRBV27 to TRBJ2-1; 7 bases are shared with TRBD2. Looked up from germline, CDR1 is MNHEY and CDR2 is SMNVEV (reference sequence). The CDR3 contains 12 residues. Trimming at V came to 7 bases and at J to 7 bases, leaving 4 bases not matched to a gene. The CDR3 is CASKSGVNEQFF. CDR3 nucleotides: TGTGCCAGCAAAAGCGGGGTGAATGAGCAGTTCTTC.

This chain connects TRBV18 to TRBJ2-7; D may be TRBD1 or TRBD2 (6 bases each). The CDR3 is 15 residues long. V was cut by 3 bases and J by 4 bases, with 16 bases left in between. CDR1 and CDR2 (germline): KGHSH, LQKENI. CDR3 DNA: TGTGCCAGCTCACCTGTCCTCCGGGGGCCGTACGAGCAGTACTTC. This sequence encodes CASSPVLRGPYEQYF.

The chain links TRBV28 to TRBJ1-5; D is perhaps TRBD1 (6 bases). Germline CDR1 is MDHEN and CDR2 is SYDVKM. CDR3 length: 15 amino acids. V was cut by 10 bases and J by 2 bases, with 18 bases left in between. In DNA form, the CDR3 reads TGTGCCACTTACAGGGTATCATCTGGCAATCAGCCCCAGCATTTT. Translation gives CATYRVSSGNQPQHF.